One sample yielded the 19 T cell receptor beta chains listed below, sequenced in a study of beta chain features in type 1 diabetes. Study-level points and caveats: Moderately but significantly shorter TCRB CDR3s were found in Type 1 diabetes patients in all four CD4+ subsets.

These receptors' antigens are unknown. Expressed TCRB transcripts were sequenced, since all the RNA that had been isolated was reverse transcribed. Using immunoSEQ multiplex PCR, the repertoire was profiled, and TCRdb retains in-frame clones only, with some absent. The sample includes 350,000 to 400,000 clones, roughly 12% of them seen just once. The sequenced sample consisted of naive CD4+ T cells from blood. These receptor sequences come from a young woman with type 1 diabetes.

This chain links TRBV14 with TRBJ1-5; 8 nucleotides line up with TRBD1. The V gene's germline CDR1 is SGHDN and CDR2 FVKESK. Losses at the gene ends were 4 bases for V and 14 bases for J; bases not matched to a gene: 10. The CDR3 extends over 13 amino acids. The CDR3 sequence: CASSLDSQGGKHF. The DNA of the CDR3 is TGTGCCAGCAGCCTCGACTCACAGGGGGGAAAGCATTTT. The full variable domain, in which reference TRBV14 and TRBJ1-5 provide the parts outside the CDR3, is EAGVTQFPSHSVIEKGQTVTLRCDPISGHDNLYWYRRVMGKEIKFLLHFVKESKQDESGMPNNRFLAERTGGTYSTLKVQPAELEDSGVYFCASSLDSQGGKHFGDGTRLSIL.

A few counts support this clone. The J gene is TRBJ1-4, the V gene TRBV29-1; no firm D call. The CDR3 spans 14 residues. V was clipped by 6 bases and J by 4 bases, with 15 bases between them. Germline V CDR1 and CDR2: SQVTM, ANQGSEA. In DNA form, the CDR3 reads TGCAGCGTCAGGTCGGGGTATGGTAATGAAAAACTGTTTTTT. Its protein product is CSVRSGYGNEKLFF.

In its sample, this clone was seen a few times. The rearrangement joins TRBV28 to TRBJ1-2; D possibly corresponds to TRBD1 (6 bases). Germline CDR1 reads MDHEN; CDR2 reads SYDVKM. Trimming cost V 3 bases and J 4 bases, with 12 bases left between them. CDR3 length: 14 amino acids. The CDR3 DNA reads as TGTGCCAGCAGTTTGCCAGGGACACCCTATGGCTACACCTTC. It specifies CASSLPGTPYGYTF.

The chain recombines TRBV11-2 with TRBJ1-2; D not resolved. Germline V gene lookup returns CDR1 SGHAT and CDR2 FQNNGV. This CDR3 has 12 residues. Between the trimmed V and J ends, which lost 5 bases and 4 bases, there was a span of 8 bases. In DNA, the CDR3 is TGTGCCAGCAGCGAACAACGCTATGGCTACACCTTC. It yields the protein CASSEQRYGYTF.

This chain uses TRBV5-1 with TRBJ1-1; TRBD1 matches at 8 bases. The CDR3 covers 15 residues. Trimming removed 4 bases from V and 5 bases from J; junction bases left unmatched: 10. Germline-derived CDR1 and CDR2 are SGHRS and YFSETQ. CDR3 residues: CASSRGTGRFTEAFF. CDR3 coding DNA: TGCGCCAGCAGCCGCGGGACAGGAAGATTTACTGAAGCTTTCTTT.

The chain recombines TRBV4-3 with TRBJ1-2, with TRBD1 as a possible D gene (6 bases). CDR3 length: 16 amino acids. Per the germline V gene, CDR1 is LGHNA and CDR2 is YSLEER. The ends were cut back, 0 bases at V and 5 bases at J, with 16 bases in the middle. The CDR3 protein is CASSQDRYRAFYGYTF. The CDR3 region has the DNA TGCGCCAGCAGCCAAGATCGTTACAGGGCCTTTTATGGCTACACCTTC.

Only a few counts were recorded for this clone. The chain combines TRBV28 with TRBJ2-3; D is uncertain. V gave up 8 bases and J gave up 1 base, with 10 bases separating them. The germline CDR1 and CDR2 sequences are MDHEN and SYDVKM. The length of the CDR3 is 13 residues. The chain's CDR3 is CASVFQGTDTQYF. The CDR3 region has the DNA TGTGCCAGCGTTTTCCAGGGCACAGATACGCAGTATTTT.

Points on this clone: At the DNA level, this CDR3 is encoded by other sequences in the same sample as well. The rearrangement joins TRBV18 to TRBJ2-3; the D is unclear. The ends were cut back, 3 bases at V and 2 bases at J, with 3 bases in the middle. The CDR3 consists of 12 residues. Germline V gene sequence: CDR1 KGHSH, CDR2 LQKENI. The CDR3 loop is CASSPYTDTQYF. In DNA form, the CDR3 reads TGTGCCAGCTCACCGTACACAGATACGCAGTATTTT.

This clone was detected only a few times. This chain links TRBV5-1 with TRBJ1-4; TRBD1 might be the D (6 bases). V gave up 5 bases and J gave up 0 bases, with 11 bases separating them. The CDR3 extends over 15 amino acids. Germline V gene data show CDR1 as SGHRS and CDR2 as YFSETQ. The CDR3 protein is CASSEGVSTNEKLFF. The CDR3 DNA reads as TGCGCCAGCAGTGAGGGGGTGTCAACTAATGAAAAACTGTTTTTT.

Only a few counts were recorded for this clone. The genes are TRBV30 and TRBJ2-3; a weak D match, TRBD2 (6 bases). Between the trimmed V and J ends, which lost 0 bases and 2 bases, there was a span of 12 bases. The CDR3 length is 15 residues. Germline assignment: CDR1 GTSNPN and CDR2 SVGIG (reference sequence). CDR3 sequence: CAWSVRGVPTDTQYF. Written as DNA, the CDR3 is TGTGCCTGGAGTGTACGCGGGGTCCCCACAGATACGCAGTATTTT. The full variable domain, rest sourced from reference TRBV30 and TRBJ2-3, is SQTIHQWPATLVQPVGSPLSLECTVEGTSNPNLYWYRQAAGRGLQLLFYSVGIGQISSEVPQNLSASRPQDRQFILSSKKLLLSDSGFYLCAWSVRGVPTDTQYFGPGTRLTVL.

The chain has TRBV19 and TRBJ1-5; the D is unclear. The CDR3 contains 14 residues. The V end lost 5 bases, the J end lost 7 bases, and 15 bases lay between the germline ends. Germline V gives CDR1 LNHDA, CDR2 SQIVND (reference sequence). In DNA, the CDR3 is TGTGCCAGTAGTTTCGTAGGGAGAGGGCAGCCCCAGCATTTT. It yields the protein CASSFVGRGQPQHF.

This chain joins TRBV7-9 and TRBJ2-2; D is undetermined. Germline CDR1 and CDR2: SEHNR and FQNEAQ (reference sequence). Trimming took off 3 bases at V and 6 bases at J, with 8 bases between the two ends. CDR3 length equals 13 residues. CDR3 in amino acids: CASSFVRPGELFF. The CDR3 DNA reads as TGTGCCAGCAGCTTCGTGCGGCCCGGGGAGCTGTTTTTT. The full variable domain, with the rest looked up from reference TRBV7-9 and TRBJ2-2, is DTGVSQNPRHKITKRGQNVTFRCDPISEHNRLYWYRQTLGQGPEFLTYFQNEAQLEKSRLLSDRFSAERPKGSFSTLEIQRTEQGDSAMYLCASSFVRPGELFFGEGSRLTVL.

The chain recombines TRBV6-6 with TRBJ2-7, with 8 bases that match TRBD1. The germline V gene encodes CDR1 MNHNY and CDR2 SVGAGI (reference sequence). After removal of 5 bases from V and 7 bases from J, the junction contained 13 bases not matched to a gene. CDR3 size: 15 residues. The CDR3 DNA reads TGTGCCAGCAGTCACGGTGGGGCAGGGGGCGGTGAGCAGTACTTC. It specifies CASSHGGAGGGEQYF.

The rearrangement links TRBV7-2 to TRBJ2-2; 9 bases align to TRBD2. Germline V gene lookup returns CDR1 SGHTA and CDR2 FQGNSA. The CDR3 extends over 15 amino acids. V shed 4 bases and J 8 bases; nucleotides not matched to a gene: 8. CDR3 coding DNA: TGTGCCAGCAGCTCCAGCGGGAGGAAGGCGGGGGAGCTGTTTTTT. The encoded protein is CASSSSGRKAGELFF.

The V call is TRBV29-1, the J call TRBJ2-2; TRBD1 aligns across 9 bases. Losses at the gene ends were 4 bases for V and 6 bases for J; bases not matched to a gene: 12. Germline V lookup: CDR1 SQVTM, CDR2 ANQGSEA. The CDR3 has 16 residues. The CDR3 coding sequence is TGCAGCGTTGTACCTGGACAGGGGAGTTGGCCCGGGGAGCTGTTTTTT. Translated, it gives CSVVPGQGSWPGELFF.

This clone turned up a few times. The CDR3 protein is CAWSGTGSNQPQHF. The DNA for the CDR3 is TGTGCCTGGAGTGGGACAGGGAGCAATCAGCCCCAGCATTTT. This sequence joins TRBV30 and TRBJ1-5; 8 bases are shared with TRBD1. Trimming took 1 base from V and 1 from J; bases not matched to a gene: 0. The germline gives CDR1 GTSNPN, CDR2 SVGIG (reference sequence). The CDR3 contains 14 residues.

This chain uses TRBV10-3 with TRBJ2-3, with TRBD1 matching 10 bases. The CDR3 has 19 residues. The ends lost 5 bases at V and 0 bases at J; junction bases unmatched: 14. Germline CDR1 is ENHRY and CDR2 is SYGVKD. CDR3 amino acids: CAISRGTGVARQSTDTQYF. The DNA of the CDR3 is TGTGCCATCAGTCGCGGGACAGGGGTCGCCCGACAGAGCACAGATACGCAGTATTTT.

This chain's CDR3 is CASSVQGNGATEAFF. CDR3 coding DNA: TGTGCCAGCAGCGTACAGGGCAACGGCGCCACTGAAGCTTTCTTT. The V call is TRBV9, the J call TRBJ1-1; D might be TRBD1 (5 bases). The CDR3 has 15 amino acids. Trimming stripped 1 base from V and 4 bases from J, with 14 bases between. Per germline, CDR1 SGDLS and CDR2 YYNGEE.

J is TRBJ1-1 and V is TRBV28; 7 bases are a match to TRBD1. Germline CDR1 MDHEN, CDR2 SYDVKM. CDR3 length: 14 amino acids. J lost 10 bases, V lost 5 bases, and 13 bases had no gene match. The CDR3 DNA reads as TGTGCCAGCAGTCCGGGGACAGAGATTAGTAGAGCTTTCTTT. Translating gives CASSPGTEISRAFF.